The sequence of this T cell receptor (beta chain) was determined in a study of read filtering for tumor transcriptome and immune sequencing. From 300 to 400 ng of RNA, a library with molecular barcoded alpha/delta and beta/gamma adaptors was made. One entry per CDR3 protein results from TCRdb running MiXCR on the reads. The sample consists of tens of thousands of distinct CDR3 sequences, roughly 15% of them appearing once. CDR1 is MDHEN, CDR2 SYDVKM, per germline. The CDR3 has 12 residues. On this clonotype itself: Compared with germline, one end of the junction differs, possibly owing to a read error.

This chain connects TRBV28 to TRBJ2-1; D gene ambiguous. The sequence was obtained from a donor at least 40 years old with multiple myeloma. The sample consisted of a population of CD138-negative cells sorted from bone marrow. The CDR3 region has the DNA TGTGCCGGCAGTCTGTGGAACAATGAGCAGTTCTTC. The encoded protein is CAGSLWNNEQFF.